This T cell receptor (beta chain) emerged from a study of cytotoxic CD8 clonotypes in ibrutinib-treated CLL. Germline CDR1 and CDR2: SGHDN and FVKESK. V was pared by 2 bases and J by 4 bases, with 10 bases between. This CDR3 region has 14 residues. Using immunoSEQ multiplex PCR, the repertoire was profiled, and TCRdb retains in-frame clones only, with some absent. This sample has over 110,000 clones, with 80% to 95% found just once. The TCR originated in a human donor with chronic lymphocytic leukemia. The material was PBMCs, obtained after 12 months of ibrutinib treatment. The V gene is TRBV14, the J gene TRBJ2-3; D could derive from TRBD1 or TRBD2 (6 bases each). CDR3 nucleotide sequence: TGTGCCAGCAGCCAACTCGGGGGCGCAGATACGCAGTATTTT. Translation gives CASSQLGGADTQYF.